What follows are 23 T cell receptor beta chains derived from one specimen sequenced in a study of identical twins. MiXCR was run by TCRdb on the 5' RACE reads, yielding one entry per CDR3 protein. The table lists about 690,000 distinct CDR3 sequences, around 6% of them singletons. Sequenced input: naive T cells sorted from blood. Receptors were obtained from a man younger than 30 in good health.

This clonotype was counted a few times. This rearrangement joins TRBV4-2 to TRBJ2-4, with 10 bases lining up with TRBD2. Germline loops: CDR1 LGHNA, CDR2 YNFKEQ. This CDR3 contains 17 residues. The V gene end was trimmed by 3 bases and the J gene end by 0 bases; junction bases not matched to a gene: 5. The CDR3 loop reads CASSQVLAGLAKNIQYF. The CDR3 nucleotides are TGTGCCAGCAGCCAGGTACTAGCGGGGCTAGCCAAAAACATTCAGTACTTC.

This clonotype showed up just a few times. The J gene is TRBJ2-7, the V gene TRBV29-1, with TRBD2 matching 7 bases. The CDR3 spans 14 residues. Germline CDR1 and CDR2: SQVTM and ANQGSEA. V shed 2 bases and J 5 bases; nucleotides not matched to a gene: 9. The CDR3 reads CSVEWGRGRNEQYF. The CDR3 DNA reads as TGCAGCGTTGAATGGGGGAGGGGTAGGAACGAGCAGTACTTC.

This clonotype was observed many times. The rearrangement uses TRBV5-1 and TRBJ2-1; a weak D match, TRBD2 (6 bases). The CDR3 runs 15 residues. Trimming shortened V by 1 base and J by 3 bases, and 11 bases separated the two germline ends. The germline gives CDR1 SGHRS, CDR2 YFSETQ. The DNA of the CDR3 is TGCGCCAGCAGCTTGTCCGCTAGCGACTACAATGAGCAGTTCTTC. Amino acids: CASSLSASDYNEQFF.

The CDR3 loop reads CASSPGVLYEQYV. The CDR3, as DNA: TGTGCCAGCAGCCCCGGGGTGTTATACGAGCAGTACGTC. The rearrangement links TRBV7-9 to TRBJ2-7, with a weak D call TRBD2 (5 bases). The V end was cut by 5 bases, the J end by 4 bases, with 12 bases between. Germline assignment: CDR1 SEHNR and CDR2 FQNEAQ (reference sequence). This CDR3 comprises 13 residues.

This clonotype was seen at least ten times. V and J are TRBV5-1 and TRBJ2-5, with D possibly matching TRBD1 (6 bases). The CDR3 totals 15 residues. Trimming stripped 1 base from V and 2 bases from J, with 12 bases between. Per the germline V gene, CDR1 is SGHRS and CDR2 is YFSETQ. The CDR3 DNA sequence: TGCGCCAGCAGCTTGCAGGGGCAGACTCAAGAGACCCAGTACTTC. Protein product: CASSLQGQTQETQYF.

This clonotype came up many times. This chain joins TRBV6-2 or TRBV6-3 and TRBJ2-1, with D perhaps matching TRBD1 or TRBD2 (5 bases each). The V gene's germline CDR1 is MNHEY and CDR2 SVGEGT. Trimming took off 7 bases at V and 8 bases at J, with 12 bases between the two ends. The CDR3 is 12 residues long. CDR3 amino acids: CASTPGGDEQFF. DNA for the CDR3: TGTGCCAGCACCCCTGGGGGTGATGAGCAGTTCTTC.

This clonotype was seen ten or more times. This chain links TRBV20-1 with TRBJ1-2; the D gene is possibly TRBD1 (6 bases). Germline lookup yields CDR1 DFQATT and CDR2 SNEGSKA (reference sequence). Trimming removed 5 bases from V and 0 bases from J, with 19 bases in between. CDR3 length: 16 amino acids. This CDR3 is CSAVGPTGQSNYGYTF. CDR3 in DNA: TGCAGTGCTGTAGGACCAACGGGACAATCTAACTATGGCTACACCTTC.

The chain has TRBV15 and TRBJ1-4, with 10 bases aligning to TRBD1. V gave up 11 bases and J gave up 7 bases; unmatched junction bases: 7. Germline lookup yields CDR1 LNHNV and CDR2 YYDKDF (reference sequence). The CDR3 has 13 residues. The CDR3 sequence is CAASRDRGEKLFF. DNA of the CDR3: TGTGCCGCATCTCGGGACAGGGGTGAAAAACTGTTTTTT.

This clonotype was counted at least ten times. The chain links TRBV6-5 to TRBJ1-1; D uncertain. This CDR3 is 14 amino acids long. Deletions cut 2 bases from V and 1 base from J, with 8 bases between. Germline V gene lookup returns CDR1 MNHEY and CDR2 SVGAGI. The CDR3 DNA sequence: TGTGCCAGCAGTTACCGGCTGAGGAACACTGAAGCTTTCTTT. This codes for CASSYRLRNTEAFF.

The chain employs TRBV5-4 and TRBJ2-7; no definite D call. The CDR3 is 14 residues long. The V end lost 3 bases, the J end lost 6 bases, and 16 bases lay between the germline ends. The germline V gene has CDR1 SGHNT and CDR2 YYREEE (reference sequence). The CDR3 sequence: CASSSITLSLEQYF. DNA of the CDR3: TGTGCCAGCAGCTCGATTACCCTTAGCCTCGAGCAGTACTTC.

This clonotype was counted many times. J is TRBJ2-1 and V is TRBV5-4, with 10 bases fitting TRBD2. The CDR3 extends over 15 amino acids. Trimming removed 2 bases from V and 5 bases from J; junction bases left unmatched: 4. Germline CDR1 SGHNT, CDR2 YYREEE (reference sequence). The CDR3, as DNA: TGTGCCAGCAGCTTACTAGCGGGACCAAACAATGAGCAGTTCTTC. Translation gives CASSLLAGPNNEQFF. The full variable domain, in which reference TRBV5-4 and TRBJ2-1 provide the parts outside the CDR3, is ETGVTQSPTHLIKTRGQQVTLRCSSQSGHNTVSWYQQALGQGPQFIFQYYREEENGRGNFPPRFSGLQFPNYSSELNVNALELDDSALYLCASSLLAGPNNEQFFGPGTRLTVL.

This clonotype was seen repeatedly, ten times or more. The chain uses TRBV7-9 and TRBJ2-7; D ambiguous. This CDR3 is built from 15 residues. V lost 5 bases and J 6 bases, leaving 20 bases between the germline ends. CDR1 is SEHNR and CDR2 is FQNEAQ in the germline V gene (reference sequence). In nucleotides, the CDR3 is TGTGCCAGCAGCCCCAGTTTCGCTTCCCCCCTCGAGCAGTACTTC. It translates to CASSPSFASPLEQYF. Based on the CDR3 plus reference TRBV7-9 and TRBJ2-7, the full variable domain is DTGVSQNPRHKITKRGQNVTFRCDPISEHNRLYWYRQTLGQGPEFLTYFQNEAQLEKSRLLSDRFSAERPKGSFSTLEIQRTEQGDSAMYLCASSPSFASPLEQYFGPGTRLTVT.

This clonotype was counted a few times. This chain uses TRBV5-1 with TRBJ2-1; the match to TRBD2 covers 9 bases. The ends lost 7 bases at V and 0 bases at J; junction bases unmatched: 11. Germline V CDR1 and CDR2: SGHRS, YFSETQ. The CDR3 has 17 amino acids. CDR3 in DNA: TGCGCCAGCGATGTGGCGGGAGGGCCGAGCTCCTACAATGAGCAGTTCTTC. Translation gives CASDVAGGPSSYNEQFF.

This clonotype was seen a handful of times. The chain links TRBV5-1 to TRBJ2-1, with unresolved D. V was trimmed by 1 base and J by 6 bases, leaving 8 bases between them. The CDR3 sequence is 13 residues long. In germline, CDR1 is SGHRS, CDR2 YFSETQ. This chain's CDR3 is CASSLYPFNEQFF. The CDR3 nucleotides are TGCGCCAGCAGCTTGTACCCCTTCAATGAGCAGTTCTTC.

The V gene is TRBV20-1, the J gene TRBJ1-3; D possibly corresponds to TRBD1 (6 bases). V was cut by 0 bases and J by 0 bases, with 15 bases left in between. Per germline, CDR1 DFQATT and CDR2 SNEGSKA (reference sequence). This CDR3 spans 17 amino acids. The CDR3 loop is CSARDIGGMSSGNTIYF. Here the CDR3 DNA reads TGCAGTGCTAGAGATATCGGGGGCATGAGCTCTGGAAACACCATATATTTT.

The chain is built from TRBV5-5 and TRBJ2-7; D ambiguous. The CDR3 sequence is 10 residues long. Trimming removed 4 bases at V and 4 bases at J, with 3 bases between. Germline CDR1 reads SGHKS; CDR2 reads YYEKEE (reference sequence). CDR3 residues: CASSAYEQYF. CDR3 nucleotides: TGTGCCAGCAGCGCGTACGAGCAGTACTTC.

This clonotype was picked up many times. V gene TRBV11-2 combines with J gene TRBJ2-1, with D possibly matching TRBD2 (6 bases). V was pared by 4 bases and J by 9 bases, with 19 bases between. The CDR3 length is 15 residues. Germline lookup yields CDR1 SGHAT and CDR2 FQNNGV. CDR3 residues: CASSSLQTRESEQFF. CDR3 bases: TGTGCCAGCAGCTCCCTCCAGACTAGGGAGAGTGAGCAGTTCTTC.

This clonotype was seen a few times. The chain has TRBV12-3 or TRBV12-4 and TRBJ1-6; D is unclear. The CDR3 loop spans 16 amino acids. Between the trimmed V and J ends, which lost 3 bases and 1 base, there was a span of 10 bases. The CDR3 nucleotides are TGTGCCAGCAGTTTGGATATTGGGTCCTATAATTCACCCCTCCACTTT. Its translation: CASSLDIGSYNSPLHF.

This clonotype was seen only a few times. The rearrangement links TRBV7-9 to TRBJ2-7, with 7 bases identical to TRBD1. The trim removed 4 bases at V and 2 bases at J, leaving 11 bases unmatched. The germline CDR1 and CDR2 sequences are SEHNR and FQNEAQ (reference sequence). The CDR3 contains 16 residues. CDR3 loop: CASSWGSRQGAYEQYF. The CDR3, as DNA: TGTGCCAGCAGCTGGGGGTCGAGGCAGGGGGCCTACGAGCAGTACTTC. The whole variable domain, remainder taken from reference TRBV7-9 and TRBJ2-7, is DTGVSQNPRHKITKRGQNVTFRCDPISEHNRLYWYRQTLGQGPEFLTYFQNEAQLEKSRLLSDRFSAERPKGSFSTLEIQRTEQGDSAMYLCASSWGSRQGAYEQYFGPGTRLTVT.

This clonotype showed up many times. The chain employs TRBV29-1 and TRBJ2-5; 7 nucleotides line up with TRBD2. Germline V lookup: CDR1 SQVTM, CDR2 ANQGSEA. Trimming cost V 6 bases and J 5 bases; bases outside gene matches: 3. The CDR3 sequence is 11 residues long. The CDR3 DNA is TGCAGCGTAAGGGAGGGGGAGACCCAGTACTTC. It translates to CSVREGETQYF.

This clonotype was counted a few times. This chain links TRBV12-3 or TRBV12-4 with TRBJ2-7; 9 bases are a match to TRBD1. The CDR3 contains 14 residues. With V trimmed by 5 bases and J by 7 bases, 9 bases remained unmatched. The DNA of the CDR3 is TGTGCCAGCAGTAATACAGGGGGCATTGGGGAGCAGTACGTC. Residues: CASSNTGGIGEQYV.

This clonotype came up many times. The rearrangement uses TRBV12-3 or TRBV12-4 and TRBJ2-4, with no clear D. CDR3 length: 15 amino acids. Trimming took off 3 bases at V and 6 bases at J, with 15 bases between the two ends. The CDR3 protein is CASSLDLSPVNIQYF. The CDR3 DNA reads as TGTGCCAGCAGTTTGGATCTCTCCCCGGTAAACATTCAGTACTTC.

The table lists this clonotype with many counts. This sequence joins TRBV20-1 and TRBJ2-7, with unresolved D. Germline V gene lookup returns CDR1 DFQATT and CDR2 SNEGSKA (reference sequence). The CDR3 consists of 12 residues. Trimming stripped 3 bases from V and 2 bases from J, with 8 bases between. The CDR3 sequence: CSARPATYEQYF. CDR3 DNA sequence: TGCAGTGCTAGGCCAGCGACCTACGAGCAGTACTTC.